The 29 T cell receptor beta chains below were found in one sample sequenced in a study of blood T cell repertoires in COVID-19. Only in-frame clones appear in the TCRdb table, and some are missing; sequencing was by immunoSEQ multiplex PCR. The sample has about 62,000 clones, around 86% seen once. Sequenced material: peripheral blood. Every receptor here comes from a man between 70 and 80 years old with acute or convalescent COVID-19.

The rearrangement links TRBV27 to TRBJ2-6; 7 bases align to TRBD2. The CDR3 runs to 18 residues. V shed 3 bases and J 4 bases; nucleotides not matched to a gene: 12. Germline CDR1 is MNHEY and CDR2 is SMNVEV (reference sequence). The CDR3 bases are TGTGCCAGCAGTTTTTGGGGGAGGGCCCTGAAAGGGGCCAACGTCCTGACTTTC. It codes for CASSFWGRALKGANVLTF.

The genes are TRBV7-9 and TRBJ1-5; D uncertain. This CDR3 comprises 16 residues. The germline CDR1 and CDR2 sequences are SEHNR and FQNEAQ (reference sequence). Trimming removed 5 bases at V and 5 bases at J, with 19 bases between. The CDR3 is CASSPIGRATDQPQHF. The CDR3 DNA reads as TGTGCCAGCAGCCCCATAGGGAGGGCTACGGATCAGCCCCAGCATTTT.

The chain is built from TRBV7-3 and TRBJ2-3; TRBD1 agrees at 9 bases. The J segment lost 7 bases and the V segment lost 5 bases, leaving 13 bases of the junction unmatched. This CDR3 region has 16 residues. Germline V CDR1 and CDR2: SGHTA, FQGTGA. DNA for the CDR3: TGTGCCAGCAGCCTCACAGGGGGCCTTGGGGACAATACGCAGTATTTT. Translating gives CASSLTGGLGDNTQYF.

The gene calls are TRBV20-1 and TRBJ1-3; 9 nucleotides line up with TRBD1. Unmatched junction bases numbered 2, after V lost 3 bases and J lost 2 bases. Germline CDR1 reads DFQATT; CDR2 reads SNEGSKA (reference sequence). The CDR3 runs to 14 residues. CDR3 region: CSASGQGTGNTIYF. Written as DNA, the CDR3 is TGCAGTGCTAGTGGACAGGGGACTGGAAACACCATATATTTT.

The chain carries TRBV10-1 and TRBJ1-1; D is possibly TRBD1 (6 bases). V was shortened by 4 bases and J by 1 base, with 16 bases between the two germline ends. The CDR3 has 16 residues. Germline lookup yields CDR1 WNHNN and CDR2 SYGVQD (reference sequence). CDR3 DNA sequence: TGCGCCAGCAGTGCGGAGACAGGAGAAACGAACACTGAAGCTTTCTTT. Amino acid sequence: CASSAETGETNTEAFF.

CDR3 sequence (DNA): TGTGCCAGCAGACCCCGACAGGGGGGCGGCTACACCTTC. Encoded protein: CASRPRQGGGYTF. The gene calls are TRBV6-5 and TRBJ1-2; TRBD1 matches 9 bases. Germline CDR1 MNHEY, CDR2 SVGAGI. V trimming: 6 bases; J trimming: 8 bases; junction bases outside the gene matches: 7. This CDR3 has 13 amino acids.

This clone has more than one count but fewer than ten. The rearrangement uses TRBV20-1 and TRBJ2-1, with D tentatively TRBD2 (5 bases). Trimming removed 5 bases at V and 9 bases at J, with 11 bases between. From germline, CDR1 is DFQATT and CDR2 SNEGSKA (reference sequence). This CDR3 comprises 11 residues. The CDR3 loop reads CSAPVGGEQFF. The CDR3 nucleotides read TGCAGTGCTCCGGTAGGAGGTGAGCAGTTCTTC.

This clone appeared a single time. The chain employs TRBV10-3 and TRBJ1-1; D uncertain. The germline V gene has CDR1 ENHRY and CDR2 SYGVKD. Trimming removed 0 bases from V and 4 bases from J, with 9 bases in between. There are 14 residues in the CDR3. The CDR3 DNA sequence: TGTGCCATCAGTGAGTCAGCTTACGGCACTGAAGCTTTCTTT. Protein product: CAISESAYGTEAFF.

The genes are TRBV11-3 and TRBJ2-5; 7 nucleotides align to TRBD2. Germline CDR1 and CDR2: SGHNT and YENEEA. J was trimmed by 5 bases and V by 5 bases; bases with no gene match: 5. The CDR3 consists of 13 residues. CDR3 sequence reads: CASSLGGSETQYF. The CDR3 bases are TGTGCCAGCAGCCTCGGGGGGAGTGAGACCCAGTACTTC. Based on the CDR3 plus reference TRBV11-3 and TRBJ2-5, the full variable domain is EAGVVQSPRYKIIEKKQPVAFWCNPISGHNTLYWYLQNLGQGPELLIRYENEEAVDDSQLPKDRFSAERLKGVDSTLKIQPAELGDSAVYLCASSLGGSETQYFGPGTRLLVL.

The chain carries TRBV7-3 and TRBJ2-5; possibly TRBD1 for D (5 bases). Looked up from germline, CDR1 is SGHTA and CDR2 is FQGTGA. The CDR3 consists of 15 residues. The V end was cut by 5 bases, the J end by 2 bases, with 15 bases between. CDR3 sequence: CASSLGLGEQETQYF. In DNA form, the CDR3 reads TGTGCCAGCAGCCTGGGGCTCGGTGAACAAGAGACCCAGTACTTC.

This clone has just one count. This chain links TRBV5-4 with TRBJ2-5, with 7 bases matching TRBD1. CDR3 length: 14 residues. Germline-derived CDR1 and CDR2 are SGHNT and YYREEE (reference sequence). The trim removed 4 bases at V and 5 bases at J, leaving 8 bases unmatched. CDR3: CASSPTGILETQYF. Written as DNA, the CDR3 is TGTGCCAGCAGCCCGACAGGGATTTTGGAGACCCAGTACTTC.

V is TRBV21-1 and J is TRBJ1-1; TRBD1 reflects the table's D call only, with no check against the DNA. TRBV21-1 is a listed pseudogene. The CDR3 totals 12 residues. The CDR3 here is CARQDRQGAAFF. In DNA, the CDR3 is TGTGCCAGACAGGACCGACAGGGGGCGGCTTTCTTT.

This clone was seen more than once but under ten times. The CDR3 region has the DNA TGTGCCAGCAGTTACCTGAGGGCCCCCAACTATGGCTACACCTTC. Translating gives CASSYLRAPNYGYTF. V and J are TRBV6-5 and TRBJ1-2, with D hard to call. CDR1 and CDR2 (germline): MNHEY, SVGAGI. V was trimmed by 2 bases and J by 2 bases, leaving 12 bases between them. The CDR3 is made up of 15 amino acids.

This chain joins TRBV5-6 and TRBJ1-2; tentatively, D is TRBD1 (6 bases). The CDR3 is made up of 13 amino acids. Trimming shortened V by 4 bases and J by 5 bases, and 12 bases separated the two germline ends. CDR1 and CDR2 from the germline V gene are SGHDT and YYEEEE. CDR3 nucleotides: TGTGCCAGCAGCCCTCGGACAGAGTATGGCTACACCTTC. Translation gives CASSPRTEYGYTF.

The chain employs TRBV5-1 and TRBJ1-2; D is undetermined. The CDR3 loop spans 15 amino acids. Trimming cost V 6 bases and J 4 bases, with 19 bases left between them. From germline, CDR1 is SGHRS and CDR2 YFSETQ. DNA for the CDR3: TGCGCCAGCACCCCCGGGGTGGGCTTCCTCTATGGCTACACCTTC. Its protein product is CASTPGVGFLYGYTF. Filled out from reference TRBV5-1 and TRBJ1-2, the complete variable domain reads KAGVTQTPRYLIKTRGQQVTLSCSPISGHRSVSWYQQTPGQGLQFLFEYFSETQRNKGNFPGRFSGRQFSNSRSEMNVSTLELGDSALYLCASTPGVGFLYGYTFGSGTRLTVV.

CDR3 DNA sequence: TGTGCCAGCAGCGTACTAGCGGGAGTGGCAGATACGCAGTATTTT. Its translation is CASSVLAGVADTQYF. The chain employs TRBV9 and TRBJ2-3; 10 bases agree with TRBD2. The CDR3 totals 15 residues. In germline, CDR1 is SGDLS, CDR2 YYNGEE. J lost 4 bases, V lost 1 base, and 3 bases had no gene match.

The genes are TRBV5-1 and TRBJ2-3; maybe TRBD1 (6 bases). The CDR3 runs to 15 residues. Germline CDR1 and CDR2: SGHRS and YFSETQ. Trimming shortened V by 4 bases and J by 1 base, and 13 bases separated the two germline ends. For the CDR3, the DNA is TGCGCCAGCAGCATATACTCAGGGGGCACAGATACGCAGTATTTT. This sequence encodes CASSIYSGGTDTQYF.

This sequence joins TRBV18 and TRBJ1-2; TRBD1 agrees at 12 bases. This CDR3 has 16 amino acids. CDR1 KGHSH and CDR2 LQKENI come from the germline V gene. V lost 2 bases to trimming and J lost 8 bases; unmatched junction nucleotides: 9. In nucleotides, the CDR3 is TGTGCCAGCTCACCATGGGACAGGGGGCGCGGGAGAGGCTACACCTTC. Residues: CASSPWDRGRGRGYTF.

This clone was detected a few times. V is TRBV11-3 and J is TRBJ1-1; D unresolved. The CDR3 has 13 residues. Germline V gene sequence: CDR1 SGHNT, CDR2 YENEEA. Trimming stripped 3 bases from V and 0 bases from J, with 5 bases between. The CDR3 nucleotides read TGTGCCAGCAGCTTGAGCTTGAACACTGAAGCTTTCTTT. Translation gives CASSLSLNTEAFF.

V usage is TRBV5-4 and J usage is TRBJ1-1; 7 bases are a match to TRBD1. The germline V gene encodes CDR1 SGHNT and CDR2 YYREEE (reference sequence). Trimming removed 5 bases from V and 4 bases from J; junction bases left unmatched: 11. The CDR3 has 15 residues. As DNA, the CDR3 is TGTGCCAGCAGATATCGACAGGGTAAGGTCACTGAAGCTTTCTTT. It translates to CASRYRQGKVTEAFF.

V usage is TRBV10-2 and J usage is TRBJ1-1, with D possibly TRBD1 on 5 matching bases. The germline V gene encodes CDR1 WSHSY and CDR2 SAAADI. Trimming pared 8 bases from V and 0 bases from J, leaving 16 bases between. The CDR3 loop spans 15 amino acids. CDR3 in amino acids: CASLDKGRMNTEAFF. The CDR3 bases are TGCGCCAGCCTTGATAAGGGGAGGATGAACACTGAAGCTTTCTTT.

Comment on this clone: Different DNA sequences within this sample yield the same CDR3. The chain links TRBV27 to TRBJ1-2, with D uncertain. CDR3 length: 13 amino acids. Germline V gene lookup returns CDR1 MNHEY and CDR2 SMNVEV (reference sequence). Trimming shortened V by 0 bases and J by 4 bases, and 6 bases separated the two germline ends. CDR3 loop: CASSLSGSYGYTF. CDR3 nucleotides: TGTGCCAGCAGTTTATCAGGGAGCTATGGCTACACCTTC.

This clone appeared once. V usage is TRBV2 and J usage is TRBJ2-3, with 13 positions matching TRBD2. With V trimmed by 6 bases and J by 3 bases, 3 bases remained unmatched. The CDR3 has 15 residues. CDR1 is SNHLY, CDR2 FYNNEI, per germline. In nucleotides, the CDR3 is TGTGCCAGCAGGCTGACTAGCGGGGGGACAGATACGCAGTATTTT. As protein: CASRLTSGGTDTQYF.

The chain is built from TRBV10-3 and TRBJ2-7; 12 bases align to TRBD2. The germline V gene has CDR1 ENHRY and CDR2 SYGVKD. V shed 3 bases, J shed 6 bases, and the junction held 27 bases outside the gene matches. The CDR3 runs to 22 residues. CDR3 nucleotide sequence: TGTGCCATCAGTGACCTTCCCGGACATTCCGGGACTAGCGGGCCTCCTCCCGGCGAGCAGTACTTC. Translating gives CAISDLPGHSGTSGPPPGEQYF.

V usage is TRBV24-1 and J usage is TRBJ2-7; 10 bases match TRBD1. The CDR3 runs to 15 residues. CDR1 is KGHDR and CDR2 is SFDVKD in the germline V gene. Trimming cost V 5 bases and J 6 bases; bases outside gene matches: 9. As DNA, the CDR3 is TGTGCCACCAGTGCCGCGACAGGGGGCAAGGGCGAGCAGTACTTC. Protein product: CATSAATGGKGEQYF.

The gene calls are TRBV25-1 and TRBJ2-5, with unresolved D. V lost 1 base, J lost 6 bases, and 12 bases lay in between. Germline V gives CDR1 MGHDK, CDR2 SYGVNS. This CDR3 spans 14 amino acids. CDR3 amino acids: CASSELAGLQTQYF. The CDR3 nucleotides are TGTGCCAGCAGTGAATTGGCAGGTCTACAGACCCAGTACTTC.

The V and J genes are TRBV20-1 and TRBJ2-1, with D possibly matching TRBD1 (6 bases). The V and J ends lost 3 bases and 6 bases respectively, with 9 bases between them. Germline V gives CDR1 DFQATT, CDR2 SNEGSKA (reference sequence). CDR3 length: 12 amino acids. The CDR3 DNA reads TGCAGTGCTAGTCAGGGGTTCAATGAGCAGTTCTTC. Translated, it gives CSASQGFNEQFF.

The chain recombines TRBV12-3 or TRBV12-4 with TRBJ1-2; D perhaps matches TRBD1 (5 bases). V was pared by 4 bases and J by 4 bases, with 7 bases between. The length of the CDR3 is 12 residues. The CDR3 DNA sequence: TGTGCCAGCAGTTACGGGGGCTATGGCTACACCTTC. Its protein product is CASSYGGYGYTF.

The chain has TRBV19 and TRBJ2-3; 11 bases fit TRBD1. The CDR3 is 16 amino acids. V shed 5 bases and J 4 bases; nucleotides not matched to a gene: 8. Germline V gives CDR1 LNHDA, CDR2 SQIVND (reference sequence). Here the CDR3 reads CASSARTGGRSDTQYF. DNA of the CDR3: TGTGCCAGTAGTGCCCGGACAGGGGGCCGCTCAGATACGCAGTATTTT.